The rows below give T cell receptor beta chains drawn from one sample of a study of cytomegalovirus exposure and HLA in healthy donors. Sequencing used immunoSEQ multiplex PCR; TCRdb keeps in-frame clones, though not all of them. The sample holds about 140,000 clones. Specimen: PBMCs. These receptor sequences come from a woman under 30 in good health and CMV-seronegative. Both conserved end residues are part of each CDR3.

TRBV30 | CAWSKQDLQPQHF
TRBV6-1 | CASKPGSSNQPQHF
TRBV4-2 | CASSRKPQGAITEAFF
TRBV5-1 | CASSFDRPPYNEQFF
TRBV7-2 | CASRPLAGLTDTQYF
TRBV9 | CAGSHGLPTSGTSTDTQYF
TRBV6-6 | CASSGAFGEGQPQHF
TRBV6-5 | CASREQGRSLHF
TRBV11-2 | CASSSRRQSRTGNTIYF
TRBV10-1 | CASSGRRVRGTDTQYF
TRBV18 | CASSPTSAAVNEQFF
TRBV19 | CASSIVLASGYTDTQYF
TRBV5-1 | CASSRTSGEQYF
TRBV5-6 | CASSYTGTGGCF
TRBV4-1 | CASSQAGTVWGYTF
TRBV29-1 | CSVFASGGSTDTQYF
TRBV9 | CASSVEVGQGAQYF
TRBV9 | CASSSGTTSYEQYF
TRBV12-5 | CASGFARTGRTEAFF
TRBV27 | CASSSGGLGNTIYF
TRBV6-5 | CASSRGHSNTEAFF
TRBV11-2 | CASSLSRNTEAFF